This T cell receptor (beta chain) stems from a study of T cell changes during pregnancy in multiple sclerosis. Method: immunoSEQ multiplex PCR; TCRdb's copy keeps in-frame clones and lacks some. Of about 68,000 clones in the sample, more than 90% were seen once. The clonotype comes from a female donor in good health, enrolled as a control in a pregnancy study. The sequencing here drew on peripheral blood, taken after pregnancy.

DNA for the CDR3: TGTGCCAGCAGTCTTAGAATGGCACCCCTCCACTTT. Translated, it gives CASSLRMAPLHF. The chain has TRBV28 and TRBJ1-6; D uncertain. The germline gives CDR1 MDHEN, CDR2 SYDVKM. Deletions cut 5 bases from V and 11 bases from J, with 10 bases between. The CDR3 totals 12 residues.